The source of this T cell receptor (beta chain) is a study of blood T cell repertoires in COVID-19. This table comes from immunoSEQ multiplex PCR, and its TCRdb copy is limited to in-frame clones, with some not included. Of around 370,000 clones listed, approximately 87% are singletons. CDR1 is MNHEY, CDR2 SVGAGI, per germline. V was pared by 6 bases and J by 0 bases, with 12 bases between. The CDR3 extends over 15 amino acids. The clonotype originates from a woman in her 50s with COVID-19, enrolled during active disease. Sequenced input: peripheral blood. The chain joins TRBV6-5 to TRBJ1-5, with a possible D match to TRBD1 (6 bases). The CDR3 loop reads CASSLGQFSNQPQHF. CDR3 in DNA: TGTGCCAGCAGCCTTGGACAGTTTAGCAATCAGCCCCAGCATTTT.